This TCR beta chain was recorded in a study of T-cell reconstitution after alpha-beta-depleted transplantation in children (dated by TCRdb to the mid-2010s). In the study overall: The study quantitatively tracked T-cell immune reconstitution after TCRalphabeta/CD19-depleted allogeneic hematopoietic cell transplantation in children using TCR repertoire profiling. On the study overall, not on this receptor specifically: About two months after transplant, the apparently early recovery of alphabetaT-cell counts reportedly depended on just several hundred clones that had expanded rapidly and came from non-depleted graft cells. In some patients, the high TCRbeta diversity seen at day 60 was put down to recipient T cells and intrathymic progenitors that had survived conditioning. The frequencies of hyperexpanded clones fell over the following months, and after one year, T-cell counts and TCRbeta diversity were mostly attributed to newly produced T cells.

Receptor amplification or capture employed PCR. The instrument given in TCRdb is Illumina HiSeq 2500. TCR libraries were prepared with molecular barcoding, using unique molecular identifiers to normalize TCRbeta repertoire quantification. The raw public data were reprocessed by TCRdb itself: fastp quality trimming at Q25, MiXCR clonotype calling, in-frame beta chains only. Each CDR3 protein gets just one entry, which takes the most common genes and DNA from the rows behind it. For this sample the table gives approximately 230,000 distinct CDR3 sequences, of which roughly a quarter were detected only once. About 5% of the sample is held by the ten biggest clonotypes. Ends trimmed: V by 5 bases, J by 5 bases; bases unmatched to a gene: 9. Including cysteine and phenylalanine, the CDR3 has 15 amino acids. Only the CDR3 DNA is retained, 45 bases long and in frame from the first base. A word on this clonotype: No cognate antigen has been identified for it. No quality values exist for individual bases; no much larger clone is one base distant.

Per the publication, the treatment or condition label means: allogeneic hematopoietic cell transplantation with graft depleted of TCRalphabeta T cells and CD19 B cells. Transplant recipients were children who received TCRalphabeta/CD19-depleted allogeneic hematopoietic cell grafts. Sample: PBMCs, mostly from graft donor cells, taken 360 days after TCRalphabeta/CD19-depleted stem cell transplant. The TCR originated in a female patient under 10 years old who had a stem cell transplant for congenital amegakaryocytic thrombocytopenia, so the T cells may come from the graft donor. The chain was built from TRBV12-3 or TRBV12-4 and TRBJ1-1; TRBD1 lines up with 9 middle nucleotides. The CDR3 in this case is CASSPHRGRGTEAFF. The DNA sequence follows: TGTGCCAGCAGTCCGCACAGGGGGCGAGGTACTGAAGCTTTCTTT.